This entry is about one T cell receptor (beta chain). What it binds is unknown. The data are from a study of Ad26.COV2.S vaccination and SARS-CoV-2 variants. Study-wide results and limits: People who got the vaccine had more spike-specific TCR breadth than people who got placebo.

Data came from immunoSEQ multiplex PCR; TCRdb stores just in-frame clones and leaves some out. The table includes hundreds of thousands of clones, about 87% detected once. Treatment reported: roughly 18 received Ad26.COV2.S at low or high dose, single or two shots; about 5 received placebo; per-sample allocation not given. Repertoires come from day 63 after the first vaccine or placebo injection. The length of the CDR3 is 15 residues. With 3 bases clipped from V and 0 bases from J, the junction kept 1 base outside the gene matches. CDR1 is SGHVS, CDR2 FQNEAQ, per germline. This clonotype originated in a person between 18 and 59 years old who received the Ad26.COV2.S COVID-19 vaccine or a placebo. Sequenced material: peripheral blood, taken in a trial of Ad26.COV2.S vaccine versus placebo. V is TRBV7-8 and J is TRBJ2-7; the match to TRBD1 covers 11 bases. The CDR3 region is CASSFGTGGSYEQYF. The CDR3 bases are TGTGCCAGCAGCTTTGGGACAGGGGGCTCCTACGAGCAGTACTTC.